Below, 18 T cell receptor beta chains from the same sample are listed, as sequenced in a study of T-cell reconstitution after alpha-beta-depleted transplantation in children. Preparation of the TCRbeta library was carried out with unique molecular identifiers. TCRdb re-called the PCR reads through MiXCR, storing one row per CDR3 protein. Here the sample spans around 600,000 distinct CDR3 sequences, over 15% being singletons. The sequences come from PBMCs from the stem cell graft donor, collected from the stem cell graft. The receptors come from a human donor who donated a stem cell graft to a child with acute myeloid leukemia.

The chain is built from TRBV7-2 and TRBJ2-6; tentatively, D is TRBD1 or TRBD2 (6 bases each). This CDR3 spans 17 amino acids. V dropped 3 bases and J dropped 0 bases, with 12 bases sitting between them. The V gene's germline CDR1 is SGHTA and CDR2 FQGNSA. CDR3 sequence: CASSFVRGASGANVLTF. For the CDR3, the DNA is TGTGCCAGCAGCTTTGTAAGGGGGGCCTCTGGGGCCAACGTCCTGACTTTC.

The CDR3 nucleotides read TGCAGTGCTAGGAGACAGGGGTCTCTACCCCTCCACTTT. Residues: CSARRQGSLPLHF. This sequence joins TRBV20-1 and TRBJ1-6; 8 bases match TRBD1. Trimming cost V 3 bases and J 12 bases; bases outside gene matches: 7. Germline CDR1 DFQATT, CDR2 SNEGSKA (reference sequence). The CDR3 consists of 13 residues.

This clonotype was seen repeatedly, ten times or more. The rearrangement links TRBV29-1 to TRBJ2-5; TRBD1 matches 8 bases. The CDR3 length is 13 residues. V lost 5 bases to trimming and J lost 2 bases; unmatched junction nucleotides: 4. Germline CDR1 is SQVTM and CDR2 is ANQGSEA. The CDR3 spells CSVRWTGQETQYF. In DNA, the CDR3 is TGCAGCGTTCGTTGGACAGGGCAAGAGACCCAGTACTTC.

This clonotype was counted a few times. This chain links TRBV7-9 with TRBJ1-5, with D possibly being TRBD1 (6 bases). Germline V gene lookup returns CDR1 SEHNR and CDR2 FQNEAQ (reference sequence). V was trimmed by 4 bases and J by 7 bases, leaving 11 bases between them. The CDR3 is made up of 13 amino acids. Written as DNA, the CDR3 is TGTGCCAGCAGCTCCGGGGGCCAACAGCCCCAGCATTTT. Translating it yields CASSSGGQQPQHF.

The gene calls are TRBV7-2 and TRBJ1-6; 10 bases align to TRBD1. Germline V gives CDR1 SGHTA, CDR2 FQGNSA. The junction had 7 bases not matched to a gene; V was cut back by 6 bases and J by 5 bases. This CDR3 has 16 amino acids. DNA of the CDR3: TGTGCCAGCAGATTTGACAGGGGGCGGGATAATTCACCCCTCCACTTT. It yields the protein CASRFDRGRDNSPLHF.

The table lists this clonotype with many counts. The chain has TRBV30 and TRBJ1-2; no clear D gene. Germline V gives CDR1 GTSNPN, CDR2 SVGIG (reference sequence). The germline V and J ends were trimmed by 0 bases and 0 bases, with 5 bases remaining between them. CDR3 length equals 13 residues. CDR3: CAWSVRTNYGYTF. In DNA, the CDR3 is TGTGCCTGGAGTGTACGGACTAACTATGGCTACACCTTC. Supplemented by reference TRBV30 and TRBJ1-2, the full variable domain reads SQTIHQWPATLVQPVGSPLSLECTVEGTSNPNLYWYRQAAGRGLQLLFYSVGIGQISSEVPQNLSASRPQDRQFILSSKKLLLSDSGFYLCAWSVRTNYGYTFGSGTRLTVV.

The chain couples TRBV28 to TRBJ1-4, with D hard to call. The CDR3 sequence is 11 residues long. V lost 2 bases to trimming and J lost 9 bases, with 4 bases between them. Germline assignment: CDR1 MDHEN and CDR2 SYDVKM. The DNA of the CDR3 is TGTGCCAGCAGTTTAACAAAAAAACTGTTTTTT. This codes for CASSLTKKLFF.

This clonotype was counted at least ten times. The V call is TRBV24-1, the J call TRBJ2-1; possible D gene TRBD2, 7 bases. V gave up 4 bases and J gave up 8 bases, with 17 bases separating them. Germline CDR1 reads KGHDR; CDR2 reads SFDVKD. The CDR3 length is 15 residues. CDR3 sequence: CATSEVRGGRDEQFF. As DNA, the CDR3 is TGTGCCACCAGTGAGGTGAGGGGGGGCCGGGATGAGCAGTTCTTC.

This clonotype was counted ten times or more. The chain employs TRBV20-1 and TRBJ2-3; TRBD1 is a possible D gene (5 bases). V lost 5 bases, J lost 6 bases, and 18 bases lay in between. The CDR3 extends over 14 amino acids. Germline CDR1 and CDR2: DFQATT and SNEGSKA (reference sequence). CDR3 in DNA: TGCAGTGCTTCCGACAGCCGAAGACACGATACGCAGTATTTT. Translated: CSASDSRRHDTQYF.

This clonotype turned up a few times. This chain's CDR3 is CASSESDTEAFF. The CDR3 DNA follows: TGTGCCAGCAGCGAGAGCGACACTGAAGCTTTCTTT. The genes are TRBV12-3 or TRBV12-4 and TRBJ1-1; no clear D. This CDR3 comprises 12 residues. The ends were cut back, 6 bases at V and 3 bases at J, with 8 bases in the middle.

This clonotype occurred many times. The chain is built from TRBV5-1 and TRBJ2-7; D ambiguous. This CDR3 spans 14 amino acids. CDR1 is SGHRS and CDR2 is YFSETQ in the germline V gene. The V end lost 1 base, the J end lost 1 base, and 9 bases lay between the germline ends. The CDR3 nucleotides are TGCGCCAGCAGCTTGTCAGACGGTTCCTACGAGCAGTACTTC. This sequence encodes CASSLSDGSYEQYF.

As to this clonotype: A much larger clone lies one base from this, so it may be a read error. This chain joins TRBV6-1 and TRBJ1-4; D is unresolved. V was pared by 4 bases and J by 6 bases, with 12 bases between. The CDR3 consists of 14 residues. CDR1 is MNHNS, CDR2 SASEGT, per germline. This chain's CDR3 is CASSGREADEKLFF. The DNA of the CDR3 is TGTGCCAGCAGTGGCCGGGAGGCTGATGAAAAACTGTTTTTT.

This clonotype was counted ten times or more. This chain connects TRBV20-1 to TRBJ1-2; D remains unclear. V dropped 5 bases and J dropped 3 bases, with 1 base sitting between them. This CDR3 has 9 amino acids. CDR1 and CDR2 from the germline V gene are DFQATT and SNEGSKA (reference sequence). As DNA, the CDR3 is TGCAGTGCTGACTATGGCTACACCTTC. Translating it yields CSADYGYTF.

This chain links TRBV7-9 with TRBJ2-3; D remains ambiguous. From germline, CDR1 is SEHNR and CDR2 FQNEAQ (reference sequence). V lost 2 bases and J 4 bases, leaving 10 bases between the germline ends. This CDR3 is 14 amino acids long. This CDR3 is CASSLSAEPDTQYF. The CDR3 region has the DNA TGTGCCAGCAGCTTATCGGCTGAACCAGATACGCAGTATTTT.

This clonotype has ten or more counts. This CDR3 is CASSFRSYNSPLHF. As DNA, the CDR3 is TGTGCCAGCAGTTTTCGCTCCTATAATTCACCCCTCCACTTT. The chain employs TRBV28 and TRBJ1-6, with unresolved D. CDR3 size: 14 residues. The germline V and J ends were trimmed by 3 bases and 0 bases, with 3 bases remaining between them. Germline CDR1 is MDHEN and CDR2 is SYDVKM.

This clonotype was found a few times. The gene calls are TRBV12-3 or TRBV12-4 and TRBJ2-3; 13 nucleotides line up with TRBD2. This CDR3 spans 15 amino acids. With V trimmed by 3 bases and J by 4 bases, 1 base remained unmatched. In DNA form, the CDR3 reads TGTGCCAGCAGTTTCGGGACTAGCGGGGCAGATACGCAGTATTTT. Its translation: CASSFGTSGADTQYF.

J is TRBJ1-5 and V is TRBV5-1; no clear D. The CDR3 has 15 amino acids. Looked up from germline, CDR1 is SGHRS and CDR2 is YFSETQ. V was shortened by 3 bases and J by 3 bases, with 13 bases between the two germline ends. The CDR3, as DNA: TGCGCCAGCAGCTCCGGGGAGCTTACCAATCAGCCCCAGCATTTT. This sequence encodes CASSSGELTNQPQHF.

In its sample, this clonotype was seen a few times. The CDR3 bases are TGTGCCAGCAGAATAACCATGAACACTGAAGCTTTCTTT. Encoded protein: CASRITMNTEAFF. The rearrangement uses TRBV6-5 and TRBJ1-1; D ambiguous. The V end was cut by 6 bases, the J end by 0 bases, with 8 bases between. The germline gives CDR1 MNHEY, CDR2 SVGAGI. The CDR3 is 13 residues long.